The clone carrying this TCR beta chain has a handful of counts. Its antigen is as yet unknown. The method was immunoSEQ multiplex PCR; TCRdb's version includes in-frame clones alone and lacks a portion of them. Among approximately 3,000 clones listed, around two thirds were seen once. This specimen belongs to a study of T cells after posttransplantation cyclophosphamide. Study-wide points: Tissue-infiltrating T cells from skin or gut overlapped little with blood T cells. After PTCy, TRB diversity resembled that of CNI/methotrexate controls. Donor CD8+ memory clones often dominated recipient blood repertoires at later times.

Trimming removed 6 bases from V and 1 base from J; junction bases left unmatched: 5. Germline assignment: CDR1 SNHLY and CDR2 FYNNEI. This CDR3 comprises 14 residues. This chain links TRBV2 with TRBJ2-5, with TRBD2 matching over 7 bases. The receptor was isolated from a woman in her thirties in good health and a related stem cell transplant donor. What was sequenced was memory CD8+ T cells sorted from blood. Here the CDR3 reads CASSLSSGQETQYF. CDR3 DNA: TGTGCCAGCAGCTTATCTAGCGGCCAAGAGACCCAGTACTTC.